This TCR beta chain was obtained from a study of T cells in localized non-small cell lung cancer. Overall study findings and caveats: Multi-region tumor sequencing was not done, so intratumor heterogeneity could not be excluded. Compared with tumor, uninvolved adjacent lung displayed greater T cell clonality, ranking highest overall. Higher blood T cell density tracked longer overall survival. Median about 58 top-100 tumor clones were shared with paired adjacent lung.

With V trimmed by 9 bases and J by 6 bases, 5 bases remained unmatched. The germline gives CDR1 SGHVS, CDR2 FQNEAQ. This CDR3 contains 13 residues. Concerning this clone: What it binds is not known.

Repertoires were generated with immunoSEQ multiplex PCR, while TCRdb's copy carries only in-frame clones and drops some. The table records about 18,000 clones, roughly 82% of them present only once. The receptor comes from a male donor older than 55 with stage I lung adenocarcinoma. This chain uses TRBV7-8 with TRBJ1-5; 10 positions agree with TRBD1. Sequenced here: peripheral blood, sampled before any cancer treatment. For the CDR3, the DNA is TGTGCCAGTGGGACAGGGGTGACTCAGCCCCAGCATTTT. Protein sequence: CASGTGVTQPQHF.